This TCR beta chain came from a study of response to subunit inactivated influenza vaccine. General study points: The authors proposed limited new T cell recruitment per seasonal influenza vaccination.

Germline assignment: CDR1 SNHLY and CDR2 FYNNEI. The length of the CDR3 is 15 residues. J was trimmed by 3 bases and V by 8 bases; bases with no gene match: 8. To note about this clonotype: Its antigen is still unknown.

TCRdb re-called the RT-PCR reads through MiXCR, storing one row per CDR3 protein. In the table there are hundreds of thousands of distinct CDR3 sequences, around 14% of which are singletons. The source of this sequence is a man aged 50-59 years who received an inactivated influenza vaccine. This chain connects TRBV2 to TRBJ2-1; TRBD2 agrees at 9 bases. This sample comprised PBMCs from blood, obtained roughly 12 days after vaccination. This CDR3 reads CASLGGGAVYNEQFF. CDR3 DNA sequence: TGTGCCAGCTTGGGCGGGGGGGCCGTCTACAATGAGCAGTTCTTC.